This TCR beta chain was captured in a study of naive and memory T cell subsets. The CDR3 has 15 residues. The trim removed 1 base at V and 2 bases at J, leaving 4 bases unmatched. Germline loops: CDR1 DFQATT, CDR2 SNEGSKA (reference sequence). The beta constant-region primer was an equimolar mix of two oligonucleotides covering TRBC1 and TRBC2. TCRdb used MiXCR to reprocess the UMI-ligation and nested PCR reads, holding one entry per CDR3 protein. Here the sample spans 120,000 to 150,000 distinct CDR3 sequences, over 15% being singletons. This clonotype occurred many times. The receptor was derived from a human donor in good health. Sequencing used naive CD4+ T cells from blood. V gene TRBV20-1 combines with J gene TRBJ2-7; 11 bases align to TRBD2. CDR3 region: CSARATSGSAYEQYF. As DNA, the CDR3 is TGCAGTGCTAGAGCCACTAGCGGGAGTGCCTACGAGCAGTACTTC.